Listed here are 20 T cell receptor beta chains from one sample, sequenced in a study of control samples from healthy donors and cancer patients. Only in-frame clones appear in the TCRdb table, and some are missing; sequencing was by immunoSEQ multiplex PCR. The top ten clones hold 14% of a sample with under 200,000 clones, roughly 94% of them seen once. Sequenced: PBMCs. These receptors were collected from a man aged 55 to 70 with colorectal cancer.

The J gene is TRBJ2-1, the V gene TRBV7-8; D is uncertain. The CDR3 loop spans 9 amino acids. The germline V gene has CDR1 SGHVS and CDR2 FQNEAQ. Trimming pared 5 bases from V and 15 bases from J, leaving 8 bases between. CDR3 in DNA: TGTGCCAGCAGCCCCCCCCTGTTCTTC. Protein product: CASSPPLFF.

The chain joins TRBV29-1 to TRBJ1-1; a possible D gene is TRBD1 (5 bases). V gave up 5 bases and J gave up 5 bases, with 18 bases separating them. Germline V gene sequence: CDR1 SQVTM, CDR2 ANQGSEA. The CDR3 runs to 14 residues. The DNA for the CDR3 is TGCAGCGTTCCGGGGACGGGGAGGGGAACTGAAGCTTTCTTT. Residues: CSVPGTGRGTEAFF. The full variable domain, completed using reference TRBV29-1 and TRBJ1-1, is SAVISQKPSRDICQRGTSLTIQCQVDSQVTMMFWYRQQPGQSLTLIATANQGSEATYESGFVIDKFPISRPNLTFSTLTVSNMSPEDSSIYLCSVPGTGRGTEAFFGQGTRLTVV.

About this clone itself: Because the CDR3's place on the DNA is in doubt, the DNA is left out and the CDR3 is given as listed by TCRdb. This chain links TRBV12-1 with TRBJ1-1. TRBV12-1 is a listed pseudogene. 14 amino acids form the CDR3, both terminal residues included. This chain's CDR3 is CASSWARGNTEAFF.

Only one count was recorded for this clone. The CDR3 nucleotides are TGTGCCAGCAGCTTAGCGGGGCAGCGTGAAGCTTTCTTT. Translating it yields CASSLAGQREAFF. The J gene is TRBJ1-1, the V gene TRBV7-2, with D possibly matching TRBD1 (5 bases). Germline assignment: CDR1 SGHTA and CDR2 FQGNSA. The CDR3 is made up of 13 amino acids. Trimming left V 0 bases short and J 7 bases short, with 9 bases between.

This clone occurred once. The rearrangement links TRBV10-1 to TRBJ2-2; 7 positions agree with TRBD1. Germline CDR1 reads WNHNN; CDR2 reads SYGVQD (reference sequence). This CDR3 contains 11 residues. Trimming at V came to 10 bases and at J to 6 bases, leaving 2 bases not matched to a gene. DNA for the CDR3: TGCGCCACCCAGGGGGCCGGGGAGCTGTTTTTT. Translation: CATQGAGELFF.

The chain uses TRBV5-1 and TRBJ1-4, with D hard to call. The germline V gene has CDR1 SGHRS and CDR2 YFSETQ. This CDR3 is built from 14 residues. The V end lost 2 bases, the J end lost 8 bases, and 13 bases lay between the germline ends. CDR3 in amino acids: CASSFAPGKEKLFF. CDR3 nucleotides: TGCGCCAGCAGCTTTGCCCCGGGGAAAGAAAAACTGTTTTTT.

A note on this clone: Likely a read error: the CDR3 ends without its conserved phenylalanine or tryptophan. The DNA is left out, because the CDR3 cannot be placed on it with certainty; the CDR3 is given as TCRdb lists it. The CDR3 spells CAWSLPSGGLII. The chain carries TRBV30 and TRBJ2-7; the table's D call, TRBD2, was not checked against the DNA. Per the germline V gene, CDR1 is GTSNPN and CDR2 is SVGIG (reference sequence). 12 amino acids form the CDR3, both terminal residues included.

This clone came up once. V gene TRBV11-2 combines with J gene TRBJ1-3; tentative D call: TRBD1 (6 bases). Per germline, CDR1 SGHAT and CDR2 FQNNGV. The germline V and J ends were trimmed by 0 bases and 4 bases, with 10 bases remaining between them. This CDR3 has 15 amino acids. The CDR3 sequence is CASSLERTAGNTIYF. Here the CDR3 DNA reads TGTGCCAGCAGCTTAGAGAGGACAGCAGGAAACACCATATATTTT.

This clone showed up just a few times. The chain combines TRBV3-1 (or the pseudogene TRBV3-2) with TRBJ1-6; 7 bases are a match to TRBD1. Germline V CDR1 and CDR2: LGHDT, YNNKEL (reference sequence). CDR3 length: 14 amino acids. The J segment lost 8 bases and the V segment lost 1 base, leaving 2 bases of the junction unmatched. In DNA, the CDR3 is TGTGCCAGCAGCCAAGTTCAGGGGGATTCACCCCTCCACTTT. Encoded protein: CASSQVQGDSPLHF.

V gene TRBV5-1 combines with J gene TRBJ1-4; 12 nucleotides agree with TRBD1. This CDR3 spans 16 amino acids. Unmatched junction bases numbered 9, after V lost 4 bases and J lost 8 bases. Germline values: CDR1 SGHRS, CDR2 YFSETQ. The CDR3: CASSPGDRGRGEKLFF. The CDR3 DNA follows: TGCGCCAGCAGCCCCGGGGACAGGGGGCGAGGAGAAAAACTGTTTTTT.

This chain links TRBV10-3 with TRBJ1-4; D not resolved. Trimming removed 3 bases at V and 3 bases at J, with 14 bases between. The CDR3 has 16 amino acids. From germline, CDR1 is ENHRY and CDR2 SYGVKD. For the CDR3, the DNA is TGTGCCATCAGTGAATGGTCGGTGGGGTCTAATGAAAAACTGTTTTTT. Translation gives CAISEWSVGSNEKLFF.

The chain links TRBV6-5 to TRBJ1-5; D not certain. The germline gives CDR1 MNHEY, CDR2 SVGAGI. CDR3 length: 12 residues. V lost 6 bases, J lost 1 base, and 4 bases lay in between. This CDR3 reads CASRLSNQPQHF. Written as DNA, the CDR3 is TGTGCCAGCAGACTCAGCAATCAGCCCCAGCATTTT.

The chain is built from TRBV19 and TRBJ1-2; D is unresolved. The CDR3 is 17 residues long. Trimming cost V 0 bases and J 3 bases, with 17 bases left between them. CDR1 is LNHDA and CDR2 is SQIVND in the germline V gene (reference sequence). CDR3 sequence reads: CASSIEVVQGPYYGYTF. Written as DNA, the CDR3 is TGTGCCAGTAGTATAGAGGTAGTACAAGGCCCTTACTATGGCTACACCTTC.

The chain recombines TRBV6-6 with TRBJ1-2; TRBD1 agrees at 7 bases. Germline CDR1 reads MNHNY; CDR2 reads SVGAGI (reference sequence). This CDR3 has 15 amino acids. Trimming removed 6 bases from V and 0 bases from J; junction bases left unmatched: 7. The chain's CDR3 is CASSRETGPNYGYTF. As DNA, the CDR3 is TGTGCCAGCAGCCGGGAGACAGGGCCTAACTATGGCTACACCTTC.

The genes are TRBV19 and TRBJ1-5; D gene unclear. The CDR3 covers 15 residues. V gave up 3 bases and J gave up 2 bases, with 11 bases separating them. CDR1 and CDR2 (germline): LNHDA, SQIVND (reference sequence). This CDR3 reads CASSIGGWGNQPQHF. CDR3 sequence (DNA): TGTGCCAGTAGTATCGGAGGCTGGGGCAATCAGCCCCAGCATTTT.

This sequence joins TRBV10-1 and TRBJ2-3; 7 bases line up with TRBD1. The CDR3 runs to 15 residues. V was pared by 6 bases and J by 3 bases, with 9 bases of the junction left unmatched. Germline CDR1 WNHNN, CDR2 SYGVQD (reference sequence). CDR3 in amino acids: CASSPTGYETDTQYF. In nucleotides, the CDR3 is TGCGCCAGCAGCCCGACAGGGTACGAGACAGATACGCAGTATTTT.

V usage is TRBV28 and J usage is TRBJ2-3; D unclear. There are 14 residues in the CDR3. Germline V gene lookup returns CDR1 MDHEN and CDR2 SYDVKM. V lost 5 bases and J lost 1, with 10 bases in between. The DNA for the CDR3 is TGTGCCAGCAGTGGCGGATTGGGCACAGATACGCAGTATTTT. Its translation is CASSGGLGTDTQYF.

The CDR3 region has the DNA TGTGCCACCAGCAGAGATGCGGGCGGGGGGGATACGCAGTATTTT. Translated: CATSRDAGGGDTQYF. The V call is TRBV15, the J call TRBJ2-3; 8 bases are a match to TRBD2. In germline, CDR1 is LNHNV, CDR2 YYDKDF (reference sequence). J gave up 6 bases and V 0 bases, and 5 bases lay outside the gene matches. CDR3 length: 15 residues.

This chain links TRBV6-2 or TRBV6-3 with TRBJ1-1; unclear D gene. Per germline, CDR1 MNHEY and CDR2 SVGEGT. The length of the CDR3 is 14 residues. Trimming cost V 4 bases and J 4 bases, with 13 bases left between them. Written as DNA, the CDR3 is TGTGCCAGCAGTTTGGGGAGGGTGGCCACTGAAGCTTTCTTT. Translating it yields CASSLGRVATEAFF.

The V gene is TRBV2, the J gene TRBJ1-5, with a tentative D call TRBD1 (6 bases). Trimming took off 4 bases at V and 7 bases at J, with 11 bases between the two ends. Germline lookup yields CDR1 SNHLY and CDR2 FYNNEI. The CDR3 has 13 residues. CDR3 loop: CASSVQGKQPQHF. The CDR3 DNA is TGTGCCAGCAGTGTTCAGGGGAAACAGCCCCAGCATTTT.